Below are 21 T cell receptor beta chains sequenced from a single sample in a study of blood T cell repertoires in COVID-19. TCRdb keeps only in-frame clones here, not all; method: immunoSEQ multiplex PCR. In the table there are 200,000 to 250,000 clones, roughly 86% of which are singletons. The sequenced sample was peripheral blood. The receptors originated from a woman aged 55-69 years with acute or convalescent COVID-19.

The rearrangement joins TRBV6-5 to TRBJ2-1; possible D gene TRBD2, 5 bases. Germline-derived CDR1 and CDR2 are MNHEY and SVGAGI. The V end was cut by 7 bases, the J end by 0 bases, with 13 bases between. The CDR3 runs to 15 residues. CDR3 protein: CASTSDGISYNEQFF. CDR3 coding DNA: TGTGCCAGCACCAGTGACGGGATCTCCTACAATGAGCAGTTCTTC.

This clone was seen just once. The rearrangement joins TRBV28 to TRBJ2-1; D is uncertain. The CDR3 length is 11 residues. Germline V CDR1 and CDR2: MDHEN, SYDVKM. Between the trimmed V and J ends, which lost 7 bases and 4 bases, there was a span of 5 bases. The CDR3 DNA reads as TGTGCCAGCACCGAGTACAATGAGCAGTTCTTC. This encodes CASTEYNEQFF. Combining the CDR3 with reference TRBV28 and TRBJ2-1 gives the whole variable domain DVKVTQSSRYLVKRTGEKVFLECVQDMDHENMFWYRQDPGLGLRLIYFSYDVKMKEKGDIPEGYSVSREKKERFSLILESASTNQTSMYLCASTEYNEQFFGPGTRLTVL.

This chain links TRBV4-1 with TRBJ2-7; 7 bases line up with TRBD1. CDR1 MGHRA and CDR2 YSYEKL come from the germline V gene. The CDR3 runs 16 residues. J lost 6 bases, V lost 0 bases, and 11 bases had no gene match. For the CDR3, the DNA is TGCGCCAGCAGCCAAGATATTCGAGGGGGCCTAGGCGAGCAGTACTTC. This codes for CASSQDIRGGLGEQYF.

The chain links TRBV5-5 to TRBJ2-7; D gene uncertain. The germline gives CDR1 SGHKS, CDR2 YYEKEE (reference sequence). V was clipped by 1 base and J by 0 bases, with 8 bases between them. The CDR3 consists of 14 residues. The DNA for the CDR3 is TGTGCCAGCAGCTTGCAGGCTTCCTCCTACGAGCAGTACTTC. Protein product: CASSLQASSYEQYF.

The chain is built from TRBV20-1 and TRBJ1-6, with 10 nucleotides matching TRBD1. The CDR3 length is 15 residues. Germline CDR1 and CDR2: DFQATT and SNEGSKA (reference sequence). Germline trimming cut 3 bases from V and 10 bases from J; bases unmatched to any gene: 9. In DNA, the CDR3 is TGCAGTGCTAGTCCGGGACAGGGGCGTCGATCACCCCTCCACTTT. As protein: CSASPGQGRRSPLHF.

The rearrangement joins TRBV11-1 to TRBJ1-1; 7 bases fit TRBD1. The CDR3 runs to 14 residues. From germline, CDR1 is SGHAT and CDR2 FQDESV (reference sequence). The V and J ends lost 4 bases and 0 bases, in that order; junction bases with no gene match: 2. The CDR3 sequence: CASSYTGVNTEAFF. The DNA of the CDR3 is TGTGCCAGCAGCTATACAGGGGTGAACACTGAAGCTTTCTTT.

The rearrangement joins TRBV14 to TRBJ2-5, with 14 positions matching TRBD2. J gave up 4 bases and V 0 bases, and 10 bases lay outside the gene matches. The CDR3 is made up of 19 amino acids. Germline V gene data show CDR1 as SGHDN and CDR2 as FVKESK. The CDR3: CASSQEGGLAGGGGETQYF. The CDR3 DNA is TGTGCCAGCAGCCAAGAAGGTGGACTAGCGGGGGGAGGAGGAGAGACCCAGTACTTC.

V is TRBV23-1 and J is TRBJ1-1; 9 nucleotides line up with TRBD1. TRBV23-1 falls under the ORF class, with uncertain function. The CDR3 loop spans 14 amino acids. The V segment lost 7 bases and the J segment 6 bases; nucleotides outside the gene matches: 9. CDR3 DNA: TGCGCCAGCATTTCACTCAACAGGGGGCCTGAAGCTTTCTTT. Protein product: CASISLNRGPEAFF.

V and J are TRBV4-3 and TRBJ1-5, with D possibly being TRBD1 (5 bases). Germline V gene sequence: CDR1 LGHNA, CDR2 YSLEER. The CDR3 length is 15 residues. V lost 0 bases, J lost 5 bases, and 11 bases lay in between. Written as DNA, the CDR3 is TGCGCCAGCAGCCAAGAAGGCAGGGCGGATCAGCCCCAGCATTTT. Protein product: CASSQEGRADQPQHF.

The genes are TRBV6-2 or TRBV6-3 and TRBJ1-5, with D tentatively TRBD1 (6 bases). The V gene's germline CDR1 is MNHEY and CDR2 SVGEGT. The CDR3 is made up of 15 amino acids. V was shortened by 5 bases and J by 4 bases, with 15 bases between the two germline ends. The CDR3 sequence is CASSPRGGNNQPQHF. Here the CDR3 DNA reads TGTGCCAGCAGTCCCCGGGGGGGCAATAATCAGCCCCAGCATTTT.

J is TRBJ1-6 and V is TRBV14; possible D gene TRBD1, 5 bases. The germline V gene encodes CDR1 SGHDN and CDR2 FVKESK. This CDR3 has 14 residues. V lost 7 bases, J lost 6 bases, and 13 bases lay in between. In DNA form, the CDR3 reads TGTGCCAGCAACTACGGGGGGATTAATTCACCCCTCCACTTT. It translates to CASNYGGINSPLHF.

This chain uses TRBV10-3 with TRBJ2-2, with 7 bases identical to TRBD1. Germline assignment: CDR1 ENHRY and CDR2 SYGVKD. The trim removed 2 bases at V and 6 bases at J, leaving 0 bases unmatched. This CDR3 contains 13 residues. The CDR3 nucleotides are TGTGCCATCAGTGAGCAGGGGGCCGGGGAGCTGTTTTTT. Its translation: CAISEQGAGELFF.

The J gene is TRBJ1-1, the V gene TRBV3-1 (or the pseudogene TRBV3-2); 7 bases are a match to TRBD1. CDR1 is LGHDT and CDR2 is YNNKEL in the germline V gene (reference sequence). CDR3 length: 14 amino acids. Trimming removed 4 bases from V and 5 bases from J; junction bases left unmatched: 7. The CDR3 region has the DNA TGTGCCAGCAGCCGAGGACAGGCGGGAACTGAAGCTTTCTTT. Protein sequence: CASSRGQAGTEAFF.

The chain couples TRBV30 to TRBJ2-1, with TRBD2 matching 11 bases. V was pared by 2 bases and J by 7 bases, with 7 bases of the junction left unmatched. Germline lookup yields CDR1 GTSNPN and CDR2 SVGIG (reference sequence). The CDR3 is 15 amino acids. CDR3 bases: TGTGCCTGGAGTCCCGTGGTAGCGGGGGGGAATGAGCAGTTCTTC. As protein: CAWSPVVAGGNEQFF.

The CDR3 is CASSYKTKNTGELFF. As DNA, the CDR3 is TGTGCCAGCAGTTACAAGACTAAGAACACCGGGGAGCTGTTTTTT. The V call is TRBV6-6, the J call TRBJ2-2; possibly TRBD2 for D (5 bases). V was cut by 2 bases and J by 1 base, with 8 bases left in between. The CDR3 runs 15 residues. The germline gives CDR1 MNHNY, CDR2 SVGAGI (reference sequence).

This chain links TRBV7-2 with TRBJ2-2; D gene uncertain. The ends were cut back, 5 bases at V and 4 bases at J, with 11 bases in the middle. Germline CDR1 SGHTA, CDR2 FQGNSA. The CDR3 runs to 14 residues. The CDR3 is CASSLRGSTGELFF. The CDR3 bases are TGTGCCAGCAGCCTCCGAGGATCCACCGGGGAGCTGTTTTTT.

V usage is TRBV11-1 and J usage is TRBJ2-5; 12 bases fit TRBD2. V lost 0 bases to trimming and J lost 2 bases; unmatched junction nucleotides: 1. This CDR3 region has 16 residues. The germline gives CDR1 SGHAT, CDR2 FQDESV (reference sequence). The CDR3 DNA is TGTGCCAGCAGCTTAGCCCTAGCGGGGGGGCAAGAGACCCAGTACTTC. This gives the protein CASSLALAGGQETQYF.

This clone appeared once. This CDR3 reads CASSQDSGGYRLAGTDTQYF. In DNA, the CDR3 is TGCGCCAGCAGCCAAGATTCGGGGGGTTACAGACTAGCCGGCACAGATACGCAGTATTTT. The V call is TRBV4-3, the J call TRBJ2-3; TRBD2 matches at 7 bases. The V segment lost 0 bases and the J segment 1 base; nucleotides outside the gene matches: 16. Germline V gene sequence: CDR1 LGHNA, CDR2 YSLEER. This CDR3 region has 20 residues.

V and J are TRBV4-3 and TRBJ2-5; 8 bases are shared with TRBD1. CDR3 length: 14 amino acids. J gave up 5 bases and V 4 bases, and 6 bases lay outside the gene matches. In germline, CDR1 is LGHNA, CDR2 YSLEER. CDR3 in amino acids: CASSLDRAMETQYF. CDR3 nucleotide sequence: TGCGCCAGCAGCCTGGACAGGGCGATGGAGACCCAGTACTTC.

The genes are TRBV7-2 and TRBJ2-1; the D is unclear. This CDR3 region has 14 residues. CDR1 and CDR2 (germline): SGHTA, FQGNSA. Trimming cost V 2 bases and J 1 base, with 6 bases left between them. CDR3 amino acids: CASSLTSSYNEQFF. The CDR3 DNA sequence: TGTGCCAGCAGCTTAACAAGTTCCTACAATGAGCAGTTCTTC.

CDR3 loop: CASSPTPANEKLFF. The CDR3 DNA is TGCGCCAGCAGTCCGACTCCGGCTAATGAAAAACTGTTTTTT. The rearrangement joins TRBV5-1 to TRBJ1-4; D unclear. Germline CDR1 is SGHRS and CDR2 is YFSETQ. The ends were cut back, 5 bases at V and 3 bases at J, with 11 bases in the middle. This CDR3 region has 14 residues.